The clone carrying this TCR beta chain was counted at least ten times. Its target is not known. The missing CDR3 end, 3 residues past where the read stops, is filled in from the germline J gene. The record originates from a study of T cell clonality in common variable immunodeficiency. Study-level points and caveats: Reportedly, TCR beta sequences from common variable immunodeficiency showed fewer deletions and N-nucleotide insertions. Authors noted CVID clonality's cause needs subpopulation repertoire sequencing.

CDR3 length equals 15 residues. Germline V CDR1 and CDR2: LNHDA, SQIVND (reference sequence). V dropped 1 base and J dropped 4 bases, with 13 bases sitting between them. The assay was immunoSEQ multiplex PCR, and TCRdb's table has in-frame clones only and misses some. The sample shows about 66,000 clones, no singletons; the ten largest hold about 1.8%. The clonotype originates from a person aged 18-70 years in good health. The chain uses TRBV19 and TRBJ1-2; maybe TRBD1 (5 bases). What was sequenced was peripheral blood mononuclear cells. The part of the CDR3 DNA that was read is TGTGCCAGTAGTATAGTGGGGACGGGGGGCTATGGC. This gives the protein CASSIVGTGGYG. The whole CDR3 region reads CASSIVGTGGYGYTF. Drawing the rest from reference TRBV19 and TRBJ1-2, the complete variable domain is DGGITQSPKYLFRKEGQNVTLSCEQNLNHDAMYWYRQDPGQGLRLIYYSQIVNDFQKGDIAEGYSVSREKKESFPLTVTSAQKNPTAFYLCASSIVGTGGYGYTFGSGTRLTVV.